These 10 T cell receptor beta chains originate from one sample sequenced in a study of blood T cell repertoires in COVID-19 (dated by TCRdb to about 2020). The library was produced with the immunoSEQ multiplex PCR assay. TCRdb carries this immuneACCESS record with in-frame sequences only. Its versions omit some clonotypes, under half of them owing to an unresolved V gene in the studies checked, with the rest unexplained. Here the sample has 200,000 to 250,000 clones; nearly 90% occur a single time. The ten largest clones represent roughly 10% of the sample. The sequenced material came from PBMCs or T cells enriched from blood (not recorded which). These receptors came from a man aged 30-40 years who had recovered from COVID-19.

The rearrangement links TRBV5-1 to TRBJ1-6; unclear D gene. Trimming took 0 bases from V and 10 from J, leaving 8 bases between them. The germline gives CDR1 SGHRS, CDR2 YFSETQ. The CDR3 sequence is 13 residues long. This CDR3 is CASSLAGLSPLHF. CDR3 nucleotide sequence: TGCGCCAGCAGCTTGGCCGGACTCTCACCCCTCCACTTT. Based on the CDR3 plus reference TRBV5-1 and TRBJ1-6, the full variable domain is KAGVTQTPRYLIKTRGQQVTLSCSPISGHRSVSWYQQTPGQGLQFLFEYFSETQRNKGNFPGRFSGRQFSNSRSEMNVSTLELGDSALYLCASSLAGLSPLHFGNGTRLTVT.

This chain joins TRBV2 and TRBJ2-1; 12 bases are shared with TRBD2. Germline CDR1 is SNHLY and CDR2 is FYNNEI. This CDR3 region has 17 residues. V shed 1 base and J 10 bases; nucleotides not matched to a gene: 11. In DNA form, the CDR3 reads TGTGCCAGCAGTGAAGTTGTTTTGGCTAGCGGGAGGGTCGAGCAGTTCTTC. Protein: CASSEVVLASGRVEQFF.

This CDR3 is CASSLKVVQNYGYTF. Written as DNA, the CDR3 is TGTGCCAGCAGCCTCAAGGTGGTACAGAACTATGGCTACACCTTC. The chain couples TRBV7-9 to TRBJ1-2; D ambiguous. The CDR3 sequence is 15 residues long. Germline lookup yields CDR1 SEHNR and CDR2 FQNEAQ (reference sequence). V was trimmed by 5 bases and J by 2 bases, leaving 15 bases between them. The full variable domain, in which reference TRBV7-9 and TRBJ1-2 provide the parts outside the CDR3, is DTGVSQNPRHKITKRGQNVTFRCDPISEHNRLYWYRQTLGQGPEFLTYFQNEAQLEKSRLLSDRFSAERPKGSFSTLEIQRTEQGDSAMYLCASSLKVVQNYGYTFGSGTRLTVV.

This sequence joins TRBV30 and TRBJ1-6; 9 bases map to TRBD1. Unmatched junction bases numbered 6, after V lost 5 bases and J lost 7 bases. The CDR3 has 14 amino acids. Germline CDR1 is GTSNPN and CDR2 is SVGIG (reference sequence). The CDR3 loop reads CAWGRTGGNSPLHF. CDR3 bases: TGTGCCTGGGGTCGAACAGGGGGCAATTCACCCCTCCACTTT.

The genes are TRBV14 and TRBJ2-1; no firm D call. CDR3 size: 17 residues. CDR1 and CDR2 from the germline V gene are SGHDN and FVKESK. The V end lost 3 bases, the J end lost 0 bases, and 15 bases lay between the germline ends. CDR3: CASSHHVAPGSYNEQFF. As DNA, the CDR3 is TGTGCCAGCAGCCACCACGTAGCTCCGGGCTCCTACAATGAGCAGTTCTTC.

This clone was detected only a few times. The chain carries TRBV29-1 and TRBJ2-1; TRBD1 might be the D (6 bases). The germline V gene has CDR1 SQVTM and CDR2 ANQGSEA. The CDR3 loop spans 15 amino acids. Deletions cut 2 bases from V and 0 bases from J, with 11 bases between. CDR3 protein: CSVEYRESSYNEQFF. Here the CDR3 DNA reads TGCAGCGTTGAATACAGGGAGAGCTCCTACAATGAGCAGTTCTTC.

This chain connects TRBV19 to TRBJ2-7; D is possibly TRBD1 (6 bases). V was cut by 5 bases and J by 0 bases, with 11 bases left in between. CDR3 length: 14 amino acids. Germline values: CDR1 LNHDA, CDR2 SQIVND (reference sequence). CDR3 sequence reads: CASSRAGVSYEQYF. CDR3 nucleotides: TGTGCCAGTAGTCGTGCAGGGGTCTCCTACGAGCAGTACTTC.

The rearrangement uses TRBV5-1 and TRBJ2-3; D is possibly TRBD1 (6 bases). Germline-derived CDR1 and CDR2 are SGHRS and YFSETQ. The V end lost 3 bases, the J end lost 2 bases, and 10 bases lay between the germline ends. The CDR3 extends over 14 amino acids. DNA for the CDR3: TGCGCCAGCAGCTCTGGACAGTACACAGATACGCAGTATTTT. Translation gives CASSSGQYTDTQYF. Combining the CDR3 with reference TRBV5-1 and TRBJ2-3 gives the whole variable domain KAGVTQTPRYLIKTRGQQVTLSCSPISGHRSVSWYQQTPGQGLQFLFEYFSETQRNKGNFPGRFSGRQFSNSRSEMNVSTLELGDSALYLCASSSGQYTDTQYFGPGTRLTVL.

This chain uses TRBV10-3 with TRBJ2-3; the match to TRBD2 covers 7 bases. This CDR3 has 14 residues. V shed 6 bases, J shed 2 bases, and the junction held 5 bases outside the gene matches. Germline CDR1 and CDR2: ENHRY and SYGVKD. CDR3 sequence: CAIRRAGNTDTQYF. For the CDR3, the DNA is TGTGCCATCAGAAGAGCGGGAAACACAGATACGCAGTATTTT.

The CDR3 coding sequence is TGCGCCAGCAGCTTGTTAGGTCAGGGGGCCTACGAGCAGTACTTC. Translated, it gives CASSLLGQGAYEQYF. The rearrangement links TRBV5-1 to TRBJ2-7, with 7 bases fitting TRBD1. The J segment lost 2 bases and the V segment lost 1 base, leaving 6 bases of the junction unmatched. This CDR3 is 15 amino acids long. Germline V lookup: CDR1 SGHRS, CDR2 YFSETQ.